This T cell receptor beta chain was recorded in a study of spatial heterogeneity in lung cancer. Study at large: Median follow-up for sequenced PBMC samples was about two years after resection, when such samples existed. Raw reads showed each unique TCR and UMI combination turning up more than ten times on average.

Study observations and caveats: Expanded tumor TCRs that were ubiquitous appeared in blood more at resection than follow-up.

TCRdb reprocessed the 5' RACE reads with MiXCR, giving one entry per CDR3 protein. In the table there are 110,000 or so distinct CDR3 sequences, more than 10% of which are singletons. Germline V gives CDR1 SGHAT, CDR2 FQNNGV. The CDR3 extends over 15 amino acids. The V and J ends lost 0 bases and 7 bases respectively, with 13 bases between them. As concerns this clonotype: Its antigen remains unidentified.

Sample time point: blood at routine non-recurrence follow-up after resection. Whole RNA was taken from tumor, nontumor lung or frozen PBMC; it was then sequenced unsorted. The sample was PBMCs, taken at follow-up. The V call is TRBV11-2, the J call TRBJ2-1; D possibly uses TRBD1 or TRBD2 (5 bases each). The clonotype was recovered from a female donor with early-stage non-small cell lung cancer. The CDR3 protein is CASSLDPGTGNEQFF. In DNA form, the CDR3 reads TGTGCCAGCAGCTTAGATCCTGGGACGGGTAATGAGCAGTTCTTC.